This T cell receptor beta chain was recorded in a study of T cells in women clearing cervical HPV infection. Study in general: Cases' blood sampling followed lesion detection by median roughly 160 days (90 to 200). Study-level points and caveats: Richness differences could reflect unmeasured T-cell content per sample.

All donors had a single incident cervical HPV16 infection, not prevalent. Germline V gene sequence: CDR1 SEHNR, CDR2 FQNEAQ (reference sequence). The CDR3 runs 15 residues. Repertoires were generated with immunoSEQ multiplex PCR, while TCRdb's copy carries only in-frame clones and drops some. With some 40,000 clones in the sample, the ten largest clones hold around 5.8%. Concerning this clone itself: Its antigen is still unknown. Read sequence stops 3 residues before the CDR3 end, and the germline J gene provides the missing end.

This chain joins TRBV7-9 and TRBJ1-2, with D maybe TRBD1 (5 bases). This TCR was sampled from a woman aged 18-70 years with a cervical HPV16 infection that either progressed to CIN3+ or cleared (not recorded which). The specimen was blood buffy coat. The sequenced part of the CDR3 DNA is TGTGCCAGCGGCAGTGTTGGGGGGGAGATGATCGAC. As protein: CASGSVGGEMID. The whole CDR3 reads CASGSVGGEMIDYTF.